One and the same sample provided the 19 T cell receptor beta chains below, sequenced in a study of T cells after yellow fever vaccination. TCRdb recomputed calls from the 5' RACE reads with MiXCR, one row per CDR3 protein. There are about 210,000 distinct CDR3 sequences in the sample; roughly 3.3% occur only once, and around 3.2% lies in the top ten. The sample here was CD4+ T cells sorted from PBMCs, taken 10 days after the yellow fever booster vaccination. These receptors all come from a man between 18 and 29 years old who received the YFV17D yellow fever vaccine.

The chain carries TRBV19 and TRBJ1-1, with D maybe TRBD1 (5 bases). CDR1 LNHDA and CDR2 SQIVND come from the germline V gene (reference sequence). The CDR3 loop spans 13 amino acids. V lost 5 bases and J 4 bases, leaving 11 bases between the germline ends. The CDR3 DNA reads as TGTGCCAGTAGTGCGGGGGATTTCACTGAAGCTTTCTTT. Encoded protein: CASSAGDFTEAFF.

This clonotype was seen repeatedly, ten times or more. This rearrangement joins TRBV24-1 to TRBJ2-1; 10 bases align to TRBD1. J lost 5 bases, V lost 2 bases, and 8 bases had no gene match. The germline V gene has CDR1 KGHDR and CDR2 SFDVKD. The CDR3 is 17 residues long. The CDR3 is CATSDSSGTGAHNEQFF. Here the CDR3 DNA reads TGTGCCACCAGTGATTCGTCAGGGACAGGGGCCCACAATGAGCAGTTCTTC.

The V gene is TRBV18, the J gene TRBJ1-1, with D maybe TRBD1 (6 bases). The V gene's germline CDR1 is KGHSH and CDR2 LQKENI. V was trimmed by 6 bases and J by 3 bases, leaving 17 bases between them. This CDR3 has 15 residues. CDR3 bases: TGTGCCAGCTCCAATGTCGCAGGGGCGGACACTGAAGCTTTCTTT. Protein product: CASSNVAGADTEAFF.

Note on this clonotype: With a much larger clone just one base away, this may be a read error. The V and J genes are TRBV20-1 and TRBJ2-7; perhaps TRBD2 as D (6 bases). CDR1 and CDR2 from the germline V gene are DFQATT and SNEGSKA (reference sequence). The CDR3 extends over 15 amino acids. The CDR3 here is CSARSTLGLNYELYF. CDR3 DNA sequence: TGCAGTGCTAGATCCACCCTGGGACTTAACTACGAGCTGTACTTC.

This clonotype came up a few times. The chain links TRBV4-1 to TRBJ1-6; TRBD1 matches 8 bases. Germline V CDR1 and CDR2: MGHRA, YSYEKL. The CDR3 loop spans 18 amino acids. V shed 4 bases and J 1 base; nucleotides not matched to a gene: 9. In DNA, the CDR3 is TGCGCCAGCAGCCGGGCCACAGGGGGTCCGTCCTATAATTCACCCCTCCACTTT. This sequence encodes CASSRATGGPSYNSPLHF.

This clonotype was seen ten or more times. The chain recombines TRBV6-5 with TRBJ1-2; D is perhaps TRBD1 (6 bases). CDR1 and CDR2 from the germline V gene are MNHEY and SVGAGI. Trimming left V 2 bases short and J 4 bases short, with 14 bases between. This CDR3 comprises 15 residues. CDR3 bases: TGTGCCAGCAGTTACGGTATGGGGGCCAGCTATGGCTACACCTTC. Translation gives CASSYGMGASYGYTF.

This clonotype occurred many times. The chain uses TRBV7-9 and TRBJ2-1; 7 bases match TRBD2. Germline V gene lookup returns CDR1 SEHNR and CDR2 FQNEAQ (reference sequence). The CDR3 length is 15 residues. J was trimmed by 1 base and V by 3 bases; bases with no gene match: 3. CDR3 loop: CASSFGTTSYNEQFF. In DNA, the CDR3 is TGTGCCAGCAGCTTCGGGACTACTTCCTACAATGAGCAGTTCTTC. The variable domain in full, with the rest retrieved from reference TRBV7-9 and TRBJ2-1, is DTGVSQNPRHKITKRGQNVTFRCDPISEHNRLYWYRQTLGQGPEFLTYFQNEAQLEKSRLLSDRFSAERPKGSFSTLEIQRTEQGDSAMYLCASSFGTTSYNEQFFGPGTRLTVL.

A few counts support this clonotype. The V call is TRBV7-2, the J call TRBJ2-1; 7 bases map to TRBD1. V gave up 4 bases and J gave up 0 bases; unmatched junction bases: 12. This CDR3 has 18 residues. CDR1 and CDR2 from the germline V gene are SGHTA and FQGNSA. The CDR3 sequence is CASSWLTGKWGSYNEQFF. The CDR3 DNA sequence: TGTGCCAGCAGCTGGTTGACAGGGAAGTGGGGCTCCTACAATGAGCAGTTCTTC.

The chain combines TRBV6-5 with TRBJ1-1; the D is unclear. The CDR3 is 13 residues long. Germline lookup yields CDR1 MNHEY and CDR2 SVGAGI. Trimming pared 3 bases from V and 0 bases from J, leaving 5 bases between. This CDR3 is CASSYHLNTEAFF. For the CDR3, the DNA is TGTGCCAGCAGTTATCACTTGAACACTGAAGCTTTCTTT.

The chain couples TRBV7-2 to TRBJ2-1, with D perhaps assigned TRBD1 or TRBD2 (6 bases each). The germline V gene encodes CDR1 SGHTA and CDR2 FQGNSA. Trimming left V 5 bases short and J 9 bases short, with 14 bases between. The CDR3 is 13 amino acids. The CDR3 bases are TGTGCCAGCAGCCCGACGAGGGGGGTTGAGCAGTTCTTC. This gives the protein CASSPTRGVEQFF.

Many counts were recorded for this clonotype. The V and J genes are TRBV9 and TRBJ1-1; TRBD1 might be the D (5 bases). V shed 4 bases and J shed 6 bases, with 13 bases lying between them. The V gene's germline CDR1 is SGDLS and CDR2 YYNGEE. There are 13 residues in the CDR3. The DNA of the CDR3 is TGTGCCAGCAGCACCCGAGGAGGGGCTGAAGCTTTCTTT. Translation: CASSTRGGAEAFF.

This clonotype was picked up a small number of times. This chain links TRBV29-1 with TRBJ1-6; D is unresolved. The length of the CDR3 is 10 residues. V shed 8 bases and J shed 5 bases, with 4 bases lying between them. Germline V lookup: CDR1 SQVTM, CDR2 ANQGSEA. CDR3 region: CSHNNSPLHF. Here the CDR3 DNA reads TGCAGCCACAATAATTCACCCCTCCACTTT.

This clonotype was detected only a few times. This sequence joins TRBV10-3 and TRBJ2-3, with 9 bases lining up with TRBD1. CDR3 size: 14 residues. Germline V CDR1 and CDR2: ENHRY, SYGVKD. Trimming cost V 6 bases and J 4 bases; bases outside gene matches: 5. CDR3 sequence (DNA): TGTGCCATCAGGGAGGGGACAGGGTCAGATACGCAGTATTTT. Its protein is CAIREGTGSDTQYF.

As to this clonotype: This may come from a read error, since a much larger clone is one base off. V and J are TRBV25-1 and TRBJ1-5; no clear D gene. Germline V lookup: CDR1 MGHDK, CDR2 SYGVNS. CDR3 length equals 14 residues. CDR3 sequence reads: CGSSEYRLNQPQHF. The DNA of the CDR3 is TGTGGCAGCAGTGAATATAGATTAAACCAGCCCCAGCATTTT.

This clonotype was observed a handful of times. Written as DNA, the CDR3 is TGTGCCTGGACCAGAAAGGACAGGGGTTCCTACGAGCAGTACTTC. Protein product: CAWTRKDRGSYEQYF. This rearrangement joins TRBV30 to TRBJ2-7; 9 positions match TRBD1. The germline V gene encodes CDR1 GTSNPN and CDR2 SVGIG (reference sequence). This CDR3 region has 15 residues. J lost 1 base, V lost 4 bases, and 8 bases had no gene match.

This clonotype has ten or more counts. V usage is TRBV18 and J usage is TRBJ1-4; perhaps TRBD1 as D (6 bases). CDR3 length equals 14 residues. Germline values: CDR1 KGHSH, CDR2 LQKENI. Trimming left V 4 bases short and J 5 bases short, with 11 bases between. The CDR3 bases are TGTGCCAGCTCACGGATGGGGACAAATGAAAAACTGTTTTTT. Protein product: CASSRMGTNEKLFF.

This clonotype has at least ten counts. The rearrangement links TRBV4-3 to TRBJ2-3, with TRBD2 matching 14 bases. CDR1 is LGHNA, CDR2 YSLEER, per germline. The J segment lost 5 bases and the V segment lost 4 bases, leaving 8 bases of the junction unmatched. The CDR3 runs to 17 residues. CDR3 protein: CASSLLTSGGVVDTQYF. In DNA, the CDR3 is TGCGCCAGCAGCCTTTTGACTAGCGGGGGGGTAGTAGATACGCAGTATTTT.

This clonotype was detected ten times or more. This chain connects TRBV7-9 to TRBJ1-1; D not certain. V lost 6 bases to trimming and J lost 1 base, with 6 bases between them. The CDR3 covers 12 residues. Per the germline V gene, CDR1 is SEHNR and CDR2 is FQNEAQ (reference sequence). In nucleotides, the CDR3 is TGTGCCAGCAGGCGGACGAACACTGAAGCTTTCTTT. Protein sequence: CASRRTNTEAFF.

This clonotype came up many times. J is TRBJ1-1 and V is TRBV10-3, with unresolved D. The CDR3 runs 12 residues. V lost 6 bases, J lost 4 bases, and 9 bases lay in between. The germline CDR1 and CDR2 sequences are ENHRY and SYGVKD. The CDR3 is CAIRGGSTEAFF. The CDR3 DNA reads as TGTGCCATCAGGGGAGGGTCCACTGAAGCTTTCTTT.